The clone carrying this TCR beta chain was seen a handful of times. Its antigen is unknown. These data come from a study of T cells after yellow fever vaccination. The V end was cut by 1 base, the J end by 8 bases, with 15 bases between. The CDR3 consists of 15 residues. The study's findings and limits: Detected again after the booster were most primary-vaccination clones, at 96% CD4 and nearly 90% CD8. Some clonotypes, a small share, were shared between CD4 and CD8 compartments. On re-exposure, the response was weaker but peaked faster, at day 5 versus 15.

In making TCR cDNA, 5'RACE template switching added a universal primer site and UMIs to it. Via MiXCR, TCRdb re-called the 5' RACE reads, giving one row per CDR3 protein. The profile shows 350,000 to 450,000 distinct CDR3 sequences, 18% of them singletons. Here the sequenced sample was PBMCs, taken before the yellow fever booster vaccination. This TCR derives from a man between 18 and 29 years old who received the YFV17D yellow fever vaccine. The chain carries TRBV12-3 or TRBV12-4 and TRBJ2-1; TRBD1 is a possible D gene (5 bases). DNA of the CDR3: TGTGCCAGCAGTTTAGAGGGGAATCGAGGCGATGAGCAGTTCTTC. Translation gives CASSLEGNRGDEQFF.